The 23 T cell receptor beta chains listed next were all sequenced from one sample in a study of blood T cell repertoires in COVID-19. Assay: immunoSEQ multiplex PCR; the TCRdb copy retains only in-frame clones and omits some. The table includes approximately 110,000 clones, about 84% detected once. Sequencing used peripheral blood. The receptors come from a human donor in a cohort sampled during active COVID-19.

This clone is medium-sized (0.01 to 0.1%) in the sample. This sequence joins TRBV2 and TRBJ1-1; no clear D. Germline values: CDR1 SNHLY, CDR2 FYNNEI. The CDR3 is 12 residues long. V lost 6 bases, J lost 5 bases, and 10 bases lay in between. The CDR3 nucleotides are TGTGCCAGCAGGGGCCGAAGGACTGAAGCTTTCTTT. Protein sequence: CASRGRRTEAFF.

The chain uses TRBV6-5 and TRBJ1-2, with D possibly matching TRBD1 (5 bases). With 7 bases removed from V and 4 bases from J, the gap between germline ends came to 10 bases. The CDR3 has 12 amino acids. Germline V gene sequence: CDR1 MNHEY, CDR2 SVGAGI. The CDR3 coding sequence is TGTGCCAGCAAAAGGACACCCTATGGCTACACCTTC. Residues: CASKRTPYGYTF.

The CDR3 DNA reads TGTGCCTGGAGTGATTACGGGTGGTATAGCAATCAGCCCCAGCATTTT. Translation gives CAWSDYGWYSNQPQHF. J is TRBJ1-5 and V is TRBV30; D remains unclear. Between the trimmed V and J ends, which lost 1 base and 0 bases, there was a span of 13 bases. Germline V gene lookup returns CDR1 GTSNPN and CDR2 SVGIG (reference sequence). The CDR3 spans 16 residues. Drawing the rest from reference TRBV30 and TRBJ1-5, the complete variable domain is SQTIHQWPATLVQPVGSPLSLECTVEGTSNPNLYWYRQAAGRGLQLLFYSVGIGQISSEVPQNLSASRPQDRQFILSSKKLLLSDSGFYLCAWSDYGWYSNQPQHFGDGTRLSIL.

The V call is TRBV11-2, the J call TRBJ2-3; weak D call: TRBD2 (6 bases). Germline V CDR1 and CDR2: SGHAT, FQNNGV. Trimming took 2 bases from V and 9 from J, leaving 12 bases between them. The CDR3 totals 13 residues. The CDR3 DNA sequence: TGTGCCAGCAGCTTAACACTAGCCGACACGCAGTATTTT. This translates into CASSLTLADTQYF. Full variable domain (remainder filled in from reference TRBV11-2 and TRBJ2-3): EAGVAQSPRYKIIEKRQSVAFWCNPISGHATLYWYQQILGQGPKLLIQFQNNGVVDDSQLPKDRFSAERLKGVDSTLKIQPAKLEDSAVYLCASSLTLADTQYFGPGTRLTVL.

This chain's CDR3 is CASSPKLGQAEAFF. The CDR3 bases are TGTGCCAGCAGCCCGAAACTGGGACAGGCCGAAGCTTTCTTT. The rearrangement uses TRBV5-4 and TRBJ1-1; 8 nucleotides align to TRBD1. The CDR3 has 14 residues. Germline lookup yields CDR1 SGHNT and CDR2 YYREEE (reference sequence). J gave up 8 bases and V 4 bases, and 10 bases lay outside the gene matches.

This clone has just a few counts. The V gene is TRBV15, the J gene TRBJ2-3; a possible D gene is TRBD2 (6 bases). CDR1 LNHNV and CDR2 YYDKDF come from the germline V gene (reference sequence). Trimming left V 0 bases short and J 8 bases short, with 24 bases between. CDR3 length: 18 residues. The CDR3 loop is CATSRDISGGTRSGTQYF. CDR3 DNA: TGTGCCACCAGCAGAGATATCTCCGGCGGGACCAGGTCCGGTACGCAGTATTTT.

The rearrangement joins TRBV29-1 to TRBJ2-5, with 10 bases identical to TRBD2. The CDR3 sequence is 14 residues long. The J segment lost 4 bases and the V segment lost 6 bases, leaving 8 bases of the junction unmatched. Germline V gene data show CDR1 as SQVTM and CDR2 as ANQGSEA. CDR3 coding DNA: TGCAGCGTCGGAAGCGGGAGGGCCAGAGAGACCCAGTACTTC. This encodes CSVGSGRARETQYF.

V gene TRBV13 combines with J gene TRBJ1-3; D is unclear. The CDR3 loop spans 16 amino acids. Trimming left V 0 bases short and J 3 bases short, with 12 bases between. Germline CDR1 reads PRHDT; CDR2 reads FYEKMQ (reference sequence). In DNA, the CDR3 is TGTGCCAGCAGCTTAGGTAGAGGGAACTTTGGAAACACCATATATTTT. This sequence encodes CASSLGRGNFGNTIYF.

Here the CDR3 reads CASSLTTVSNNSPLHF. The CDR3 DNA sequence: TGTGCCAGCAGTTTAACGACAGTTTCGAATAATTCACCCCTCCACTTT. This chain links TRBV6-5 with TRBJ1-6; D is possibly TRBD1 (5 bases). Between the trimmed V and J ends, which lost 4 bases and 5 bases, there was a span of 15 bases. Germline loops: CDR1 MNHEY, CDR2 SVGAGI. CDR3 length: 16 residues.

This clone came up a few times. V gene TRBV4-1 combines with J gene TRBJ1-3, with a possible D match to TRBD1 (5 bases). Germline V lookup: CDR1 MGHRA, CDR2 YSYEKL. Deletions cut 4 bases from V and 0 bases from J, with 13 bases between. CDR3 length: 16 residues. CDR3 region: CASSPYPDSSGNTIYF. CDR3 in DNA: TGCGCCAGCAGCCCCTACCCCGACAGCTCTGGAAACACCATATATTTT.

This clone was seen repeatedly, ten times or more. The genes are TRBV7-8 and TRBJ2-2; maybe TRBD2 (6 bases). Trimming stripped 5 bases from V and 7 bases from J, with 17 bases between. The CDR3 totals 15 residues. CDR1 is SGHVS and CDR2 is FQNEAQ in the germline V gene. The CDR3 sequence is CASSSRLGQSGELFF. CDR3 sequence (DNA): TGTGCCAGCAGCAGCCGACTAGGCCAGAGCGGGGAGCTGTTTTTT. The variable domain in full, with the rest retrieved from reference TRBV7-8 and TRBJ2-2, is GAGVSQSPRYKVAKRGQDVALRCDPISGHVSLFWYQQALGQGPEFLTYFQNEAQLDKSGLPSDRFFAERPEGSVSTLKIQRTQQEDSAVYLCASSSRLGQSGELFFGEGSRLTVL.

This clone is a singleton in its sample. V gene TRBV19 combines with J gene TRBJ2-1; 7 nucleotides align to TRBD1. J gave up 4 bases and V 5 bases, and 5 bases lay outside the gene matches. The CDR3 length is 14 residues. Germline V gene lookup returns CDR1 LNHDA and CDR2 SQIVND (reference sequence). The CDR3 bases are TGTGCCAGTAGTTTCCGGGACAGTTACAATGAGCAGTTCTTC. Its translation is CASSFRDSYNEQFF.

The chain carries TRBV18 and TRBJ2-5; 10 nucleotides line up with TRBD1. The length of the CDR3 is 14 residues. In germline, CDR1 is KGHSH, CDR2 LQKENI. J was trimmed by 5 bases and V by 4 bases; bases with no gene match: 4. CDR3 DNA: TGTGCCAGCTCACGGGGGACAGGGGAGGAGACCCAGTACTTC. It is translated as CASSRGTGEETQYF.

The chain combines TRBV10-1 with TRBJ1-5, with a weak D call TRBD1 (6 bases). Germline V CDR1 and CDR2: WNHNN, SYGVQD (reference sequence). This CDR3 is 19 amino acids long. V lost 7 bases and J 3 bases, leaving 28 bases between the germline ends. CDR3 in amino acids: CASIHRATRTFDDNQPQHF. The DNA of the CDR3 is TGCGCCAGCATTCACAGGGCAACTCGGACCTTTGATGACAATCAGCCCCAGCATTTT.

V is TRBV27 and J is TRBJ2-1; 12 bases are a match to TRBD2. V trimming: 5 bases; J trimming: 9 bases; junction bases outside the gene matches: 8. The germline V gene has CDR1 MNHEY and CDR2 SMNVEV (reference sequence). This CDR3 region has 15 residues. CDR3 sequence: CASSPSSGRGSEQFF. CDR3 in DNA: TGTGCCAGCAGTCCTTCTAGCGGGAGGGGTAGTGAGCAGTTCTTC.

V usage is TRBV19 and J usage is TRBJ2-5, with 11 bases that match TRBD2. This CDR3 comprises 17 residues. Germline V CDR1 and CDR2: LNHDA, SQIVND (reference sequence). The trim removed 0 bases at V and 4 bases at J, leaving 7 bases unmatched. The CDR3 bases are TGTGCCAGTAGTATAGAGAGTCTAGCGGGAGGTTCAGAGACCCAGTACTTC. It specifies CASSIESLAGGSETQYF.

The chain is built from TRBV28 and TRBJ1-2, with 10 bases that match TRBD1. The V gene's germline CDR1 is MDHEN and CDR2 SYDVKM. The CDR3 extends over 14 amino acids. Germline trimming cut 5 bases from V and 4 bases from J; bases unmatched to any gene: 4. The CDR3 coding sequence is TGTGCCAGCAGTCGGACAGGGGGAAGCTATGGCTACACCTTC. Its translation is CASSRTGGSYGYTF.

CDR3 in DNA: TGTGCCAGCAGCGACTACCGGGACAGCGAGCAGTACTTC. This encodes CASSDYRDSEQYF. This rearrangement joins TRBV9 to TRBJ2-7, with 7 bases identical to TRBD1. The germline CDR1 and CDR2 sequences are SGDLS and YYNGEE. This CDR3 region has 13 residues. V was pared by 3 bases and J by 6 bases, with 6 bases of the junction left unmatched. Drawing the rest from reference TRBV9 and TRBJ2-7, the complete variable domain is DSGVTQTPKHLITATGQRVTLRCSPRSGDLSVYWYQQSLDQGLQFLIQYYNGEERAKGNILERFSAQQFPDLHSELNLSSLELGDSALYFCASSDYRDSEQYFGPGTRLTVT.

The rearrangement links TRBV6-5 to TRBJ2-7; TRBD1 aligns across 9 bases. J was trimmed by 2 bases and V by 8 bases; bases with no gene match: 4. Germline CDR1 reads MNHEY; CDR2 reads SVGAGI. The CDR3 loop spans 13 amino acids. The CDR3 coding sequence is TGTGCCAGCGCCGGGACAGGGACCTACGAGCAGTACTTC. It yields the protein CASAGTGTYEQYF.

In its sample, this clone was seen a few times. This rearrangement joins TRBV2 to TRBJ2-7; 8 bases are shared with TRBD2. The CDR3 loop spans 15 amino acids. The junction had 11 bases not matched to a gene; V was cut back by 6 bases and J by 4 bases. Per germline, CDR1 SNHLY and CDR2 FYNNEI. The DNA of the CDR3 is TGTGCCAGCAGGAAGGGACTAGGGTCGGTTTACGAGCAGTACTTC. It codes for CASRKGLGSVYEQYF.

The chain is built from TRBV4-1 and TRBJ2-7, with TRBD2 matching 9 bases. V lost 2 bases and J lost 1; bases outside the gene matches: 9. This CDR3 region has 17 residues. Germline CDR1 reads MGHRA; CDR2 reads YSYEKL. CDR3 nucleotides: TGCGCCAGCAGCCAATTATACGGACTAGCGTCTTCCTACGAGCAGTACTTC. This sequence encodes CASSQLYGLASSYEQYF.

The gene calls are TRBV5-4 and TRBJ1-4; D perhaps matches TRBD1 (6 bases). V was cut by 0 bases and J by 7 bases, with 10 bases left in between. The CDR3 is made up of 14 amino acids. Germline V gives CDR1 SGHNT, CDR2 YYREEE (reference sequence). CDR3 region: CASSLVGAAEKLFF. CDR3 nucleotide sequence: TGTGCCAGCAGCTTGGTGGGGGCGGCTGAAAAACTGTTTTTT.

The rearrangement links TRBV27 to TRBJ2-7, with TRBD1 matching 10 bases. J was trimmed by 0 bases and V by 5 bases; bases with no gene match: 7. This CDR3 contains 16 residues. Germline V gene lookup returns CDR1 MNHEY and CDR2 SMNVEV (reference sequence). Here the CDR3 reads CASSGLTGGDSYEQYF. The DNA of the CDR3 is TGTGCCAGCAGTGGCCTGACAGGGGGCGACTCCTACGAGCAGTACTTC.